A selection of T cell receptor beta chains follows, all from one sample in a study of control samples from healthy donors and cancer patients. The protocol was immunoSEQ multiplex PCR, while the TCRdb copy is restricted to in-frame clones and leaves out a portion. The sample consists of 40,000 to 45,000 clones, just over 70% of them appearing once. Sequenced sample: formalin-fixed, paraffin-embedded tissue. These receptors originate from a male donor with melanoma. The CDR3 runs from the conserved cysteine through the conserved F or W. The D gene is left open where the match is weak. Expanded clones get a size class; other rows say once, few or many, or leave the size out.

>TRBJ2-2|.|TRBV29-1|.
CSVQRGSNTGELFF
TGCAGCGTTCAAAGGGGCTCGAACACCGGGGAGCTGTTTTTT
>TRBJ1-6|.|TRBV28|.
CASNLGWLLDSPLHF
TGTGCCAGCAACCTAGGGTGGTTACTGGATTCACCCCTCCACTTT
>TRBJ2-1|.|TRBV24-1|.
CATSAEAASSYNEQFF
TGTGCCACCAGCGCTGAAGCGGCTAGCTCCTACAATGAGCAGTTCTTC
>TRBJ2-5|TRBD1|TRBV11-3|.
CASSPGTAQTQYF
TGTGCCAGCAGCCCAGGGACAGCCCAGACCCAGTACTTC
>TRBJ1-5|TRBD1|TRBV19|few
CASRRDRASNQPQHF
TGTGCCAGTCGTCGGGACAGGGCTAGCAATCAGCCCCAGCATTTT
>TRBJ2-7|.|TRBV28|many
CASHQGGGFSYEQYF
TGTGCCAGCCATCAGGGCGGCGGATTCTCCTACGAGCAGTACTTC
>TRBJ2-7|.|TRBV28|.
CASRGPVAYEQYF
TGTGCCAGCAGGGGCCCCGTAGCCTACGAGCAGTACTTC
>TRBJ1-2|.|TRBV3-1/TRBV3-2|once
CASSQPNSGDYGYTF
TGTGCCAGCAGCCAACCCAACTCGGGGGACTATGGCTACACCTTC
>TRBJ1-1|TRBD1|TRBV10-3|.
CAIRGQSNTEAFF
TGTGCCATCAGGGGACAGTCGAACACTGAAGCTTTCTTT
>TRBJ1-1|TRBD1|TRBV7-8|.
CASSLGTGARLNTEAFF
TGTGCCAGCAGCTTAGGCACAGGGGCGAGATTGAACACTGAAGCTTTCTTT
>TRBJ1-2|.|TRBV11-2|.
CASSLGQLSGYTF
TGTGCCAGCAGCTTGGGGCAGCTCAGTGGCTACACCTTC
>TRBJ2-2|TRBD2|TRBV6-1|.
CASSEVSGGNTGELFF
TGTGCCAGCAGTGAAGTTAGCGGGGGTAACACCGGGGAGCTGTTTTTT
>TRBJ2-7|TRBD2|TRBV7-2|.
CASSFSGRAYEQYF
TGTGCCAGCAGCTTTAGCGGGAGGGCCTACGAGCAGTACTTC
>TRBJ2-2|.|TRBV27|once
CASRASSTGELFF
TGTGCCAGCAGGGCCAGCTCGACCGGGGAGCTGTTTTTT